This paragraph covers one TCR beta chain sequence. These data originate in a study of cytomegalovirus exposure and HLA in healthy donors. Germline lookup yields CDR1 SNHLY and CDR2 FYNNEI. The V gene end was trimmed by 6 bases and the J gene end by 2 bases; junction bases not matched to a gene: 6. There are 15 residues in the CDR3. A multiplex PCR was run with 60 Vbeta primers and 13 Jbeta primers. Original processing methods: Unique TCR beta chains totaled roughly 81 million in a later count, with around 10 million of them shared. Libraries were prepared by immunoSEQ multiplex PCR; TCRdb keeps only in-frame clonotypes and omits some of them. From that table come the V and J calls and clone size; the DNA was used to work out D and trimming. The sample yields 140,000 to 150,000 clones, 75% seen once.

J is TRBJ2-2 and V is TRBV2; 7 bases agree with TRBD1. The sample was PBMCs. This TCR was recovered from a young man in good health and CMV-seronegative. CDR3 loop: CASRTGTENTGELFF. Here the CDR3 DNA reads TGTGCCAGCAGGACCGGGACAGAAAACACCGGGGAGCTGTTTTTT.